The TCR beta chain under discussion was sequenced for a study of shared clonotypes between healthy human individuals (dated by TCRdb to the early 2020s). In terms of the full investigation: The cohort comprised a couple of women and a few men aged 18 to 49 years. Blood TCR repertoires of several healthy adults were deeply sequenced to estimate repertoire size and the extent of clonotype sharing between individuals. Each donor's leukapheresis produced roughly between roughly 0.94 and 9.5 billion PBMCs. To increase sequencing depth and limit assay-specific biases, TCR repertoire library preparation and sequencing were carried out by different laboratories using diverse techniques. For each donor, three plates each were used for CD4 naive and CD4 memory, two plates were used for CD8 naive, and one plate was used for CD8 memory.

Deletion took 2 bases off V and 2 bases off J, with a span of 16 bases between the germline ends. CDR1 and CDR2 (WNHNN, SYGVQD) derive from the germline V gene (reference sequence). Taken from cysteine to phenylalanine, the CDR3 has 16 residues. The read is trimmed to its CDR3 DNA, 48 bases read in frame from base 1. Using the deep immunoSEQ assay, multiplex PCR amplified TCR CDR3 regions from genomic DNA. For each cell subset, the extracted genomic DNA was distributed evenly across all wells of several immunoSEQ 96-well plates, and each plate served as one replicate. Each replicate PCR for sorted subsets received around 0.2 ug genomic DNA, equal to some 32,000 T cell genomes. The purified libraries were quantified using a Qubit 3.0 fluorometer, sized with a Bioanalyzer 2100, and then quantified again using the KAPA Library Quantification kit. A separate single-read 150-cycle Illumina NextSeq 550 flow cell was used to sequence each immunoSEQ 96-well plate. The paper's processing steps were these. Because only junctional sequences without quality scores were contained in the immunoSEQ output, filtering matching that applied to full-length reads could not be performed. To assign V/J genes and CDR3, sequences were annotated using PyIR, a Python wrapper for IgBLAST v1.9, with IMGT germline references. Any read was removed if the V/J assignment was weak (E-value above 1e-6), the CDR3 was missing, or the read contained stop codons, out-of-frame junctions, or ambiguous translated residues. V3J clonotypes were defined as sequences sharing the same inferred V gene, J gene, and CDR3 amino acid sequence. The percentage overlap between two repertoires was calculated by dividing the number of shared unique clonotypes by the size of the smaller repertoire. Richness of each repertoire was evaluated using RTK rarefaction, the Chao1 estimator, and Recon v2.1 estimates of unobserved clonotypes. Generation probabilities for all TCRbeta clonotypes obtained by the gDNA method from a few donors were computed using OLGA. Not all clones reach the TCRdb copy of this immuneACCESS table, which keeps in-frame sequences only. Checked studies attribute under half of the gap to unresolved V genes and leave the rest unexplained. V and J calls and clone size are given by that table; D and trimming were obtained from the DNA. The sample table records millions of clones; roughly 95% of these occur just once. The ten largest make up more than 0.1% of the sample.

The donors were healthy, HIV-negative adults who had no recently reported acute infections or vaccinations. Every donor was a Caucasian adult residing in Nashville, Tennessee, USA. CD4+ T cells were enriched through magnetic negative selection, after which naive cells were positively selected on CD45RA and the remaining negative fraction served as the memory subset. Blood was obtained by leukapheresis, after which PBMCs were separated by Ficoll-Histopaque density gradient centrifugation and cryopreserved in liquid nitrogen vapor phase. Analytical flow cytometry was used to check the purity and quantity of every magnetically sorted T cell population. Genomic DNA was isolated from each sorted fraction and quantified by UV absorbance on a Nanodrop 2000c. A note on this clone: Its cognate antigen has yet to be identified. Per-base qualities were not stored, and no clone one base away is much larger.

The full study reports these points: Because the study included only a small number of donors, the genetic and exposure-history diversity represented was limited. Clonotypes shared by all four sorted-subset donors showed higher generation probabilities than non-shared clonotypes. Pairwise subsampling led to the expectation that sequencing depth would affect the degree of clonotype sharing among donors. Larger estimated clonotype richness was generally found for naive subsets than for memory subsets. Rarefaction of sorted-subset datasets indicated incomplete sequencing despite the large sequencing depth. When a few donors were compared, the shared fraction of clonotypes was about 5.5% for naive CD4, roughly 3.3% for naive CD8, roughly 2.5% for memory CD4, and around 0.4% for memory CD8. Sampling was limited to blood, and TCR repertoires in tissue likely differ from TCR repertoires in blood.

This receptor chain uses TRBV10-1 and TRBJ2-7; no D gene call is confident. The clonotype originates from a man younger than 30 in good health. The sequencing sample was made of naive CD4+ T cells sorted from blood. The meaning of the sample's cell subset or site label: CD45RA+ positively selected. The nucleotide sequence reads as follows: TGCGCCAGCAGTGAGGGGAAGTGGGGTGGCCCCTACGAGCAGTACTTC. Translated, it reads CASSEGKWGGPYEQYF.